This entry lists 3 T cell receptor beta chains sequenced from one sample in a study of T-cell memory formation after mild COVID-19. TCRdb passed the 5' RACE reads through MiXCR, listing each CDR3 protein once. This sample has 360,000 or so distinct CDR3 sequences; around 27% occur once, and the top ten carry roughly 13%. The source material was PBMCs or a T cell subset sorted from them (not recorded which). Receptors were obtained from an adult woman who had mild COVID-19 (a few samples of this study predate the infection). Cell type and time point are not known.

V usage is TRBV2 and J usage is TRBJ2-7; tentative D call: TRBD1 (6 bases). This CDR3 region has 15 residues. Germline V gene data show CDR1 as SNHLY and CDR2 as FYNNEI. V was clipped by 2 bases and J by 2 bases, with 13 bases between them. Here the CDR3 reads CASSERAGVTYEQYF. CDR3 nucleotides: TGTGCCAGCAGTGAAAGAGCAGGGGTTACCTACGAGCAGTACTTC.

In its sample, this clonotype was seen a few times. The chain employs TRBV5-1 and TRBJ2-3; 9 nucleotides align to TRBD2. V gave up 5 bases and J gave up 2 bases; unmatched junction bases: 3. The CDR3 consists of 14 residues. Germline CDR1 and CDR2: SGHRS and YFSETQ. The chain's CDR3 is CASRERGDTDTQYF. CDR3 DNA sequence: TGCGCCAGCAGGGAGCGGGGGGACACAGATACGCAGTATTTT.

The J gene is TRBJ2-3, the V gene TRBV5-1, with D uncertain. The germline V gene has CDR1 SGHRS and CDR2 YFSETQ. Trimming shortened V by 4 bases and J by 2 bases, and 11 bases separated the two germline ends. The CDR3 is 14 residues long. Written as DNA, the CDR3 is TGCGCCAGCAGCGCCCAACTGTACACAGATACGCAGTATTTT. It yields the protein CASSAQLYTDTQYF. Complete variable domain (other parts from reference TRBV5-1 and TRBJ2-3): KAGVTQTPRYLIKTRGQQVTLSCSPISGHRSVSWYQQTPGQGLQFLFEYFSETQRNKGNFPGRFSGRQFSNSRSEMNVSTLELGDSALYLCASSAQLYTDTQYFGPGTRLTVL.